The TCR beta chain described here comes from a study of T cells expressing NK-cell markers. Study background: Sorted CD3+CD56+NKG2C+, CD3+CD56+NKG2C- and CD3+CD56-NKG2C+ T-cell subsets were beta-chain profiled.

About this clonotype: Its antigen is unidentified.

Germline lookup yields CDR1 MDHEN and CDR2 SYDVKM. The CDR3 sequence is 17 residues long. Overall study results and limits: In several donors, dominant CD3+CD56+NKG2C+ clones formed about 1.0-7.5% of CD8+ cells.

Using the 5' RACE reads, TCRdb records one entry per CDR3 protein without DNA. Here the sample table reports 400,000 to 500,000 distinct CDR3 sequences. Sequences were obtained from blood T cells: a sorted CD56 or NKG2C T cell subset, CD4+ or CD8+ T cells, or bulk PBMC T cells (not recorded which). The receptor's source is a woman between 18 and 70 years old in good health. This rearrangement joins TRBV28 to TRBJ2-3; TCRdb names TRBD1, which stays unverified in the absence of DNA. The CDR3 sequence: CASSSPRLGGTTDTQYF.